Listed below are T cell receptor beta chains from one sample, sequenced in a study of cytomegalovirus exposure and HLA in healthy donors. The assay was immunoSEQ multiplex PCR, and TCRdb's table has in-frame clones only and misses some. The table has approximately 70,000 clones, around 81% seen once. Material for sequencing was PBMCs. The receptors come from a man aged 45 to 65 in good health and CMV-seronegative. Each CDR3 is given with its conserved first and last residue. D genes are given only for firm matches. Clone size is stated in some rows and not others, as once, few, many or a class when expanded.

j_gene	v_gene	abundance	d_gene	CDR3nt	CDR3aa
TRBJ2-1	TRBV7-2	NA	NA	TGTGCCAGCAGCTTAGATGCGGGGCCCTACAATGAGCAGTTCTTC	CASSLDAGPYNEQFF
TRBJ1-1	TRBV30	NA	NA	TGTGCCTGGAGTGTACTAGGAGGGCTGAACACTGAAGCTTTCTTT	CAWSVLGGLNTEAFF
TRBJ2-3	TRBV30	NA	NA	TGTGCCTGGAGCAAAGGGAGAACAGATACGCAGTATTTT	CAWSKGRTDTQYF
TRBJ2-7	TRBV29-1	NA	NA	TGCAGCGTTGTCGGCGGCCGTGACCGACCCTACGAGCAGTACTTC	CSVVGGRDRPYEQYF
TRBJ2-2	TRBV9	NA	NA	TGTGCCAGCAGCGCCCCCTACGTCCTGGCGGGGAACACCGGGGAGCTGTTTTTT	CASSAPYVLAGNTGELFF
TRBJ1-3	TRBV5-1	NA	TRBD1	TGCGCCAGCAGCTGGACAGGTGGAAACACCATATATTTT	CASSWTGGNTIYF
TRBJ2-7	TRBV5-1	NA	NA	TGCGCCAGCAGCTTGGTTTCTGCCAAGCCCTACGAGCAGTACTTC	CASSLVSAKPYEQYF
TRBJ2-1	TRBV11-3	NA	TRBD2	TGTGCCAGCAGCTTAGAAGGGACTAGCGGGGGGGCCTACAATGAGCAGTTCTTC	CASSLEGTSGGAYNEQFF
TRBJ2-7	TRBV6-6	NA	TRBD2	TGTGCCAGCAGTTACTCCGGGACTAAGGACGAGCAGTACTTC	CASSYSGTKDEQYF
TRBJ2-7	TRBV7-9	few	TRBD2	TGTGCCAGCAGCTTAGAAGCGGGGGACTCCTACGAGCAGTACTTC	CASSLEAGDSYEQYF
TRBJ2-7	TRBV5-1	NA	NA	TGCGCCAGCAGCTTAAGCGGAAGCTCCTACGAGCAGTACTTC	CASSLSGSSYEQYF
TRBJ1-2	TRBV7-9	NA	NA	TGTGCCAGCACCTCCCCGGAAGGGGATTTCTATGGCTACACCTTC	CASTSPEGDFYGYTF
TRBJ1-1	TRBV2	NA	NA	TGTGCCAGCAGTAAACAGGGTGGTGAAGCTTTCTTT	CASSKQGGEAFF
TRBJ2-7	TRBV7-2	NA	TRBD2	TGTGCCAGCAGCTTTTCTAGCGGACCCTACGAGCAGTACTTC	CASSFSSGPYEQYF
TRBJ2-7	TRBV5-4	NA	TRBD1	TGTGCCAGCAGTGGACAGGGGAGGCACGAGCAGTACTTC	CASSGQGRHEQYF
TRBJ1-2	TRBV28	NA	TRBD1	TGTGCCAGCAGCGGGACAGCGCCCTATGGCTACACCTTC	CASSGTAPYGYTF
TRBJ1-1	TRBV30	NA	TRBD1	TGTGCCTGGGCACCGGGACAGGTCTTTTACTTGAACACTGAAGCTTTCTTT	CAWAPGQVFYLNTEAFF
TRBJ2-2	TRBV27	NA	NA	TGTGCCAGCCGTCGGACTCTGAACACCGGGGAGCTGTTTTTT	CASRRTLNTGELFF
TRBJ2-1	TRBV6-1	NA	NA	TGTGCCAGCAGTGAACTTTGGGGGCAGGTGGTCAATGAGCAGTTCTTC	CASSELWGQVVNEQFF
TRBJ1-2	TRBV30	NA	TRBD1	TGTGCCTGGTTTAAGGGACAGGGTGATGGCTACACCTTC	CAWFKGQGDGYTF
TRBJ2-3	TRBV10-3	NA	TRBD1	TGTGCCATCAGGGAACAGGGGATCAGCACAGATACGCAGTATTTT	CAIREQGISTDTQYF
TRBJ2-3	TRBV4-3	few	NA	TGCGCCAGCAGCCCAGGACACCCAGGGACAGATACGCAGTATTTT	CASSPGHPGTDTQYF
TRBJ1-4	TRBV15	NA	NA	TGTGCCACCAGCAGAGATGCATCCCGGGGTGAAAAACTGTTTTTT	CATSRDASRGEKLFF
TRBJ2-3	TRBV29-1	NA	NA	TGCAGCGTTGTTTACTCCACAGATACGCAGTATTTT	CSVVYSTDTQYF
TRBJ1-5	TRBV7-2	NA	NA	TGTGCCAGCAGCCCGACGGCCCTTCGGGCCCAGCATTTT	CASSPTALRAQHF
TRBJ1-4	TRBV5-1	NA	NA	TGCGCCAGCAGCTTGGACGGACCAGAACGGGGTGAAAAACTGTTTTTT	CASSLDGPERGEKLFF
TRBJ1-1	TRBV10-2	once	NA	TGCGCCAGCAGCGTCGTGAACACTGAAGCTTTCTTT	CASSVVNTEAFF
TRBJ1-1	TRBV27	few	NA	TGTGCCAGCAGTTTCTCTGGGGGCGGGAACACTGAAGCTTTCTTT	CASSFSGGGNTEAFF
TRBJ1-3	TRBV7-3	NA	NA	TGTGCCAGCAGCTTAAGCCCAGGGGCTGGAAACACCATATATTTT	CASSLSPGAGNTIYF
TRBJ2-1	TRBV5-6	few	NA	TGTGCCAGCAGCTTGGCGAGTTATGAGCAGTTCTTC	CASSLASYEQFF
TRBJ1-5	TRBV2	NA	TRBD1	TGTGCCACCGCCAGGGGGAGCAATCAGCCCCAGCATTTT	CATARGSNQPQHF
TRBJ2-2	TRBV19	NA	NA	TGTGCCAGTACTTTACTAGGTGGCACCGGGGAGCTGTTTTTT	CASTLLGGTGELFF
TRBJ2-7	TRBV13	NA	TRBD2	TGTGCCAGCAACCGACGAAGCGGGAGGGATTCCTACGAGCAGTACTTC	CASNRRSGRDSYEQYF
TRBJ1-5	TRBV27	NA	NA	TGTGCCAGCAGTCCTACCAGAACCGGACAAGTTCTTTCTTACAATCAGCCCCAGCATTTT	CASSPTRTGQVLSYNQPQHF
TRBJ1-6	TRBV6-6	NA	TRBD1	TGTGCCAGCAGTTCCGACAGGGGTGCCAATTCACCCCTCCACTTT	CASSSDRGANSPLHF
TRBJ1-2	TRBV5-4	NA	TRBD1	TGTGCCAGCAGCTTGGACAGGGGTTATGGCTACACCTTC	CASSLDRGYGYTF
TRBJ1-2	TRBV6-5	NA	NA	TGTGCCAGCAGTTACCTTGGAGGGCTCGGCTACACCTTC	CASSYLGGLGYTF
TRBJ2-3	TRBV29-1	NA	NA	TGCAGCGTTGAACTCGGAGATACGCAGTATTTT	CSVELGDTQYF
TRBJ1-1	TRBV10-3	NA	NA	TGTGCCATCAGTGAGACCGGGGGAAACACTGAAGCTTTCTTT	CAISETGGNTEAFF
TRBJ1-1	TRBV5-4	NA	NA	TGTGCCAGCAGCTCGCGGGCCACGAACACTGAAGCTTTCTTT	CASSSRATNTEAFF
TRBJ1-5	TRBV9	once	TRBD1	TGTGCCAGCAGCGTTGGACAGGGGATAAATCAGCCCCAGCATTTT	CASSVGQGINQPQHF
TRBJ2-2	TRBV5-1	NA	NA	TGCGCCAGCAGCTTGGTAGGGGTCGGCACCGGGGAGCTGTTTTTT	CASSLVGVGTGELFF